The clone carrying this TCR beta chain appeared a few times. The antigen is unknown. The TCR library protocol was used to attach unique molecular identifiers. These identifiers were attached to individual cDNA molecules. TCRdb reprocessed the 5' RACE reads with MiXCR, giving one entry per CDR3 protein. The sample contains some 98,000 distinct CDR3 sequences, over 15% of which appear only once. The CDR3 consists of 13 residues. V was trimmed by 10 bases and J by 2 bases, leaving 12 bases between them. These data are taken from a study of early T cells in non-severe SARS-CoV-2 infection. Study information: Investigators sequenced bulk RNA drawn from unsorted whole blood, and chains remained unpaired.

Study findings and constraints: The study's VDJdb matching favored anti-spike CD8 responses and missed private and CD4 specificities.

The chain employs TRBV12-3 or TRBV12-4 and TRBJ1-3; D not resolved. The clonotype was recovered from an adult who was a healthcare worker with PCR-confirmed SARS-CoV-2 infection or an uninfected control (not recorded which). The sample was whole blood. CDR3 in DNA: TGTGCCACGAACCGGCCAACTGGAAACACCATATATTTT. This gives the protein CATNRPTGNTIYF.